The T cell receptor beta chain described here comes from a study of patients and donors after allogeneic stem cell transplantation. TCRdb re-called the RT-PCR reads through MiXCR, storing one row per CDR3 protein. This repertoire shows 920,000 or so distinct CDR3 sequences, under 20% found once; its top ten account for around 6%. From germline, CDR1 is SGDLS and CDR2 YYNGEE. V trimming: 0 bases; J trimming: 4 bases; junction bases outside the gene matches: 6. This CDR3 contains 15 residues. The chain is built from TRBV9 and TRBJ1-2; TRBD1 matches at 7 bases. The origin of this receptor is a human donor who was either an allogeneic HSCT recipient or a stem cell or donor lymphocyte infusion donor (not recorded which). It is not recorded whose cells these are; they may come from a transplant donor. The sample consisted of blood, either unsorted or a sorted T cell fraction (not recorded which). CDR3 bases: TGTGCCAGCAGCGTAGGGGACAGAACCCCCTATGGCTACACCTTC. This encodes CASSVGDRTPYGYTF.